This entry lists 24 T cell receptor beta chains sequenced from one sample in a study of T cells after yellow fever vaccination. TCRdb fed the 5' RACE reads into MiXCR, producing one record per CDR3 protein. The repertoire holds 300,000 to 400,000 distinct CDR3 sequences, with almost 4% as singletons. The sequencing here drew on PBMCs, taken 5 days after the yellow fever booster vaccination. Receptors were obtained from a man aged 18 to 30 who received the YFV17D yellow fever vaccine.

This clonotype appeared a few times. The V call is TRBV19, the J call TRBJ2-5; maybe TRBD1 (5 bases). Trimming shortened V by 3 bases and J by 4 bases, and 12 bases separated the two germline ends. This CDR3 has 14 residues. CDR1 LNHDA and CDR2 SQIVND come from the germline V gene (reference sequence). This CDR3 is CASSMGSTGETQYF. As DNA, the CDR3 is TGTGCCAGTAGTATGGGGTCTACAGGAGAGACCCAGTACTTC.

This chain links TRBV30 with TRBJ1-4; no definite D call. The germline CDR1 and CDR2 sequences are GTSNPN and SVGIG (reference sequence). The CDR3 contains 13 residues. V lost 5 bases and J 0 bases, leaving 7 bases between the germline ends. CDR3 sequence: CAWWRATNEKLFF. The CDR3 DNA reads as TGTGCCTGGTGGCGTGCAACTAATGAAAAACTGTTTTTT.

The chain employs TRBV30 and TRBJ2-5, with 9 bases lining up with TRBD1. The CDR3 extends over 13 amino acids. Per germline, CDR1 GTSNPN and CDR2 SVGIG (reference sequence). V was pared by 2 bases and J by 5 bases, with 3 bases of the junction left unmatched. CDR3 loop: CAWSTGGRETQYF. CDR3 DNA: TGTGCCTGGAGTACAGGGGGCAGGGAGACCCAGTACTTC. Combining the CDR3 with reference TRBV30 and TRBJ2-5 gives the whole variable domain SQTIHQWPATLVQPVGSPLSLECTVEGTSNPNLYWYRQAAGRGLQLLFYSVGIGQISSEVPQNLSASRPQDRQFILSSKKLLLSDSGFYLCAWSTGGRETQYFGPGTRLLVL.

V is TRBV19 and J is TRBJ1-2, with D possibly matching TRBD1 (5 bases). This CDR3 has 14 amino acids. V was trimmed by 4 bases and J by 5 bases, leaving 14 bases between them. Germline V gives CDR1 LNHDA, CDR2 SQIVND (reference sequence). In DNA, the CDR3 is TGTGCCAGTAGTACTCAGGGAGACTATTATGGCTACACCTTC. Translation: CASSTQGDYYGYTF.

In this sample, this clonotype turned up many times. The V gene is TRBV20-1, the J gene TRBJ2-7, with D tentatively TRBD1 (6 bases). Trimming left V 5 bases short and J 0 bases short, with 17 bases between. This CDR3 has 15 residues. Germline CDR1 is DFQATT and CDR2 is SNEGSKA (reference sequence). The CDR3 is CSALDRTTISYEQYV. DNA for the CDR3: TGCAGTGCTCTCGACAGGACCACCATCTCCTACGAGCAGTACGTC.

This rearrangement joins TRBV19 to TRBJ2-1, with TRBD2 matching over 13 bases. CDR1 and CDR2 (germline): LNHDA, SQIVND (reference sequence). The length of the CDR3 is 15 residues. J lost 1 base, V lost 7 bases, and 1 base had no gene match. Here the CDR3 reads CASKTSGGSYNEQFF. CDR3 DNA sequence: TGTGCCAGTAAGACTAGCGGGGGGTCCTACAATGAGCAGTTCTTC.

The chain recombines TRBV6-5 with TRBJ2-1; 11 bases align to TRBD2. V was clipped by 1 base and J by 8 bases; unmatched bases: 4. The length of the CDR3 is 15 residues. Germline CDR1 and CDR2: MNHEY and SVGAGI. The CDR3 reads CASSYLAGGPHEQFF. The DNA of the CDR3 is TGTGCCAGCAGTTACTTAGCGGGGGGGCCCCATGAGCAGTTCTTC.

The CDR3 loop is CASSLGQGWEKLFF. The CDR3, as DNA: TGCGCCAGCAGCTTGGGACAGGGATGGGAAAAACTGTTTTTT. This chain links TRBV5-1 with TRBJ1-4, with 7 bases fitting TRBD1. The CDR3 is 14 residues long. Germline V gene lookup returns CDR1 SGHRS and CDR2 YFSETQ. The V and J ends lost 0 bases and 8 bases, in that order; junction bases with no gene match: 4.

V usage is TRBV9 and J usage is TRBJ2-3; tentatively, D is TRBD2 (6 bases). CDR3 length equals 14 residues. V was pared by 0 bases and J by 4 bases, with 9 bases between. The germline gives CDR1 SGDLS, CDR2 YYNGEE. The CDR3 DNA reads as TGTGCCAGCAGCGTAGGACTAGGGGCAGATACGCAGTATTTT. Translation gives CASSVGLGADTQYF.

The table lists this clonotype with a few counts. The chain uses TRBV5-4 and TRBJ1-1, with 9 nucleotides matching TRBD1. Looked up from germline, CDR1 is SGHNT and CDR2 is YYREEE (reference sequence). The CDR3 has 14 residues. J lost 7 bases, V lost 2 bases, and 6 bases had no gene match. The CDR3 sequence: CASSFIQGANEAFF. In nucleotides, the CDR3 is TGTGCCAGCAGCTTCATACAGGGGGCTAATGAAGCTTTCTTT.

Many counts were recorded for this clonotype. The chain uses TRBV24-1 and TRBJ1-1; possible D gene TRBD1, 6 bases. V was cut by 6 bases and J by 5 bases, with 6 bases left in between. This CDR3 comprises 11 residues. Per the germline V gene, CDR1 is KGHDR and CDR2 is SFDVKD. CDR3 DNA sequence: TGTGCCACCAGTCAGGGGACTGAAGCTTTCTTT. Its protein is CATSQGTEAFF.

The chain uses TRBV5-6 and TRBJ1-3; TRBD1 is a possible D gene (6 bases). Trimming removed 2 bases from V and 4 bases from J, with 16 bases in between. This CDR3 has 16 amino acids. From germline, CDR1 is SGHDT and CDR2 YYEEEE. CDR3 region: CASSFRAGAYGNTIYF. The CDR3 DNA sequence: TGTGCCAGCAGCTTCCGAGCAGGGGCGTACGGAAACACCATATATTTT.

This clonotype was picked up a small number of times. The chain is built from TRBV12-3 or TRBV12-4 and TRBJ2-3; D call uncertain. V dropped 6 bases and J dropped 0 bases, with 7 bases sitting between them. The CDR3 covers 13 residues. The CDR3 loop is CASRGSSTDTQYF. The DNA for the CDR3 is TGTGCCAGCAGAGGTTCTAGCACAGATACGCAGTATTTT.

This clonotype was detected ten times or more. The rearrangement joins TRBV12-3 or TRBV12-4 to TRBJ1-6; D gene ambiguous. The CDR3 totals 14 residues. V lost 7 bases and J lost 5, with 12 bases in between. The CDR3, as DNA: TGTGCCAGCACTCCGACCGCACATAATTCACCCCTCCACTTT. This codes for CASTPTAHNSPLHF.

The V and J genes are TRBV12-3 or TRBV12-4 and TRBJ2-1; possibly TRBD1 or TRBD2 for D (5 bases each). The CDR3 is made up of 14 amino acids. Trimming took off 5 bases at V and 14 bases at J, with 22 bases between the two ends. The CDR3 DNA follows: TGTGCCAGCAGTACCGGGACGTATAGCACACGGGAGTTCTTC. Translated, it gives CASSTGTYSTREFF.

V is TRBV28 and J is TRBJ1-1, with 8 bases lining up with TRBD1. V lost 2 bases to trimming and J lost 5 bases; unmatched junction nucleotides: 13. Per the germline V gene, CDR1 is MDHEN and CDR2 is SYDVKM. The CDR3 contains 17 residues. The CDR3 reads CASSLISGQGGFTEAFF. CDR3 bases: TGTGCCAGCAGTTTAATTTCCGGACAGGGTGGATTTACTGAAGCTTTCTTT.

The rearrangement joins TRBV10-3 to TRBJ2-4, with D uncertain. Per the germline V gene, CDR1 is ENHRY and CDR2 is SYGVKD. With 1 base removed from V and 0 bases from J, the gap between germline ends came to 13 bases. The CDR3 extends over 17 amino acids. The CDR3 bases are TGTGCCATCAGTGAGTGGTGGATGGGTTTAGCCAAAAACATTCAGTACTTC. Amino acids: CAISEWWMGLAKNIQYF.

The V gene is TRBV20-1, the J gene TRBJ1-6; 9 bases line up with TRBD1. Trimming removed 2 bases from V and 9 bases from J; junction bases left unmatched: 17. Germline CDR1 reads DFQATT; CDR2 reads SNEGSKA (reference sequence). This CDR3 spans 18 amino acids. The CDR3 loop is CSARPIVSGQGVGSPLHF. The CDR3 DNA sequence: TGCAGTGCTAGACCTATCGTATCGGGACAGGGAGTGGGTTCACCCCTCCACTTT.

V gene TRBV5-4 combines with J gene TRBJ2-7; possible D gene TRBD1, 6 bases. The V end was cut by 3 bases, the J end by 6 bases, with 16 bases between. There are 14 residues in the CDR3. CDR1 is SGHNT and CDR2 is YYREEE in the germline V gene (reference sequence). DNA of the CDR3: TGTGCCAGCAGCTACCCCGACAGGCTTCGCGAGCAGTACTTC. Translation: CASSYPDRLREQYF.

This clonotype was observed a few times. This chain connects TRBV11-2 to TRBJ2-1; D might be TRBD1 or TRBD2, each matching 6 bases. The V and J ends lost 0 bases and 3 bases respectively, with 15 bases between them. Germline V gene lookup returns CDR1 SGHAT and CDR2 FQNNGV. The CDR3 runs 17 residues. CDR3 loop: CASSLDFRGTYYNEQFF. As DNA, the CDR3 is TGTGCCAGCAGCTTAGATTTTCGCGGGACATACTACAATGAGCAGTTCTTC.

This clonotype was detected ten times or more. The chain employs TRBV9 and TRBJ2-1; 7 nucleotides align to TRBD2. Germline values: CDR1 SGDLS, CDR2 YYNGEE. CDR3 length: 16 amino acids. V gave up 0 bases and J gave up 2 bases; unmatched junction bases: 5. The chain's CDR3 is CASSVEGAGTYNEQFF. The DNA of the CDR3 is TGTGCCAGCAGCGTAGAAGGAGCGGGGACCTACAATGAGCAGTTCTTC.

This clonotype occurred many times. CDR3 sequence (DNA): TGTGCCAGCTCACCGATGGCCGGGGCCAAAAACATTCAGTACTTC. Its protein product is CASSPMAGAKNIQYF. The chain recombines TRBV18 with TRBJ2-4; D is ambiguous. Germline assignment: CDR1 KGHSH and CDR2 LQKENI. This CDR3 is 15 amino acids long. The ends were cut back, 3 bases at V and 1 base at J, with 10 bases in the middle. Full variable domain (remainder filled in from reference TRBV18 and TRBJ2-4): NAGVMQNPRHLVRRRGQEARLRCSPMKGHSHVYWYRQLPEEGLKFMVYLQKENIIDESGMPKERFSAEFPKEGPSILRIQQVVRGDSAAYFCASSPMAGAKNIQYFGAGTRLSVL.

Ten or more counts support this clonotype. The chain recombines TRBV29-1 with TRBJ2-3, with 8 bases that match TRBD1. CDR3 length equals 16 residues. Per germline, CDR1 SQVTM and CDR2 ANQGSEA. J lost 4 bases, V lost 8 bases, and 17 bases had no gene match. Here the CDR3 DNA reads TGCAGCCTTTGCCTCGGACAGGGTTGGCAAGCAGATACGCAGTATTTT. It translates to CSLCLGQGWQADTQYF.

V and J are TRBV6-1 and TRBJ1-2; D perhaps matches TRBD1 (5 bases). CDR3 length: 13 residues. V lost 11 bases and J lost 3, with 16 bases in between. CDR1 is MNHNS, CDR2 SASEGT, per germline. CDR3 sequence reads: CAFAGGSYYGYTF. Written as DNA, the CDR3 is TGTGCCTTCGCCGGGGGGTCATACTATGGCTACACCTTC.